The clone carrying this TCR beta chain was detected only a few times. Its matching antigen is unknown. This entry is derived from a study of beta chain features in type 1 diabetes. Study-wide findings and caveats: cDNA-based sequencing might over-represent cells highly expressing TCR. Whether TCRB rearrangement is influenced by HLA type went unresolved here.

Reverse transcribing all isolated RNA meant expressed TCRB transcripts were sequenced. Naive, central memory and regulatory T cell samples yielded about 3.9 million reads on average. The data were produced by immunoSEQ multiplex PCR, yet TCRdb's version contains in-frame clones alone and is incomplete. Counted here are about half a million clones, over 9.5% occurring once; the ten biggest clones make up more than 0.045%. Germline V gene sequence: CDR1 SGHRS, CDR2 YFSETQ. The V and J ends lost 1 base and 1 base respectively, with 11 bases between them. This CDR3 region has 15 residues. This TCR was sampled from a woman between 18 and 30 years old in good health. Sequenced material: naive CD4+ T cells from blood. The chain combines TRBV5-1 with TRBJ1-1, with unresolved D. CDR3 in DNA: TGCGCCAGCAGCTTGAACGCACCGTCGAACACTGAAGCTTTCTTT. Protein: CASSLNAPSNTEAFF.